A selection of T cell receptor beta chains follows, all from one sample in a study of Ad26.COV2.S vaccination and SARS-CoV-2 variants. The table came from immunoSEQ multiplex PCR; TCRdb's copy has only in-frame clones and leaves some out. The sample lists approximately 460,000 clones; 89% were seen once. This sample comprised peripheral blood, obtained in a trial of Ad26.COV2.S vaccine versus placebo. The receptors come from a person aged 18-65 years who received the Ad26.COV2.S COVID-19 vaccine or a placebo. Both conserved end residues are part of each CDR3. The order of the fields is D gene, clone size, V gene, J gene, CDR3 DNA, CDR3 protein. The D gene is left open where the match is weak. A clone size is listed for some rows: how often the clone was seen (once, few, many), or a class if it is expanded.

>TRBD1|-|TRBV12-3/TRBV12-4|TRBJ1-2
TGTGCCAGCAGAATAACAGGGGACTATGGCTACACCTTC
CASRITGDYGYTF
>-|-|TRBV27|TRBJ1-2
TGTGCCAGCAGTTTGCGGCTTCCTTCGGATGGCTACACCTTC
CASSLRLPSDGYTF
>-|-|TRBV25-1|TRBJ1-4
TGTGCCAGCAGTGATATTGGGGGGGCGGATGAAAAACTGTTTTTT
CASSDIGGADEKLFF
>TRBD2|-|TRBV25-1|TRBJ2-1
TGTGCCAGCAGTGAATTAACTAGCGGGAAGGATGAGCAGTTCTTC
CASSELTSGKDEQFF
>-|few|TRBV30|TRBJ1-2
TGTGCCTGGAGTGTACGTCTGGGGTTAGATGGCACCTTC
CAWSVRLGLDGTF
>-|-|TRBV2|TRBJ2-3
TGTGCCAGCAGAGACCTGGACAGAGTCGGCACAGATACGCAGTATTTT
CASRDLDRVGTDTQYF
>TRBD1|-|TRBV2|TRBJ2-7
TGTGCCAGCAAGGTGGGACAGGACTTTTACGAGCAGTACTTC
CASKVGQDFYEQYF
>TRBD2|-|TRBV7-2|TRBJ2-7
TGTGCCAGCAGCCAACGACCCAGCGGGGCCCGCTCCTACGAGCAGTACTTC
CASSQRPSGARSYEQYF
>TRBD1|-|TRBV9|TRBJ2-7
TGTGCCAGCAGCGTAGGGGACAGGGTCAACGAGCAGTACTTC
CASSVGDRVNEQYF
>-|-|TRBV28|TRBJ1-2
TGTGCCAGCAGTTTAGTGGGCATGTGGGGCTACACCTTC
CASSLVGMWGYTF
>TRBD2|-|TRBV27|TRBJ2-2
TGTGCCAGCGCCTTGGCACCGGGACTAGCGAACACCGGGGAGCTGTTTTTT
CASALAPGLANTGELFF
>-|-|TRBV5-1|TRBJ1-5
TGCGCCAGCAGCCCAGGGACATTCGGCAATCAGCCCCAGCATTTT
CASSPGTFGNQPQHF